This TCR beta chain was sequenced for a study of T cells after yellow fever vaccination. One entry per CDR3 protein results from TCRdb running MiXCR on the 5' RACE reads. This table has approximately 300,000 distinct CDR3 sequences, 10% to 15% appearing once. Trimming cost V 2 bases and J 4 bases, with 8 bases left between them. The V gene's germline CDR1 is SEHNR and CDR2 FQNEAQ (reference sequence). This CDR3 has 13 residues. This sequence originates from a man aged 25 to 45 who received the YFV17D yellow fever vaccine. The rearrangement links TRBV7-9 to TRBJ2-5; D is undetermined. The sample consisted of CD4+ T cells sorted from PBMCs, taken 45 days after the yellow fever booster vaccination. The chain's CDR3 is CASSLILGETQYF. The CDR3 bases are TGTGCCAGCAGCTTAATATTAGGAGAGACCCAGTACTTC.